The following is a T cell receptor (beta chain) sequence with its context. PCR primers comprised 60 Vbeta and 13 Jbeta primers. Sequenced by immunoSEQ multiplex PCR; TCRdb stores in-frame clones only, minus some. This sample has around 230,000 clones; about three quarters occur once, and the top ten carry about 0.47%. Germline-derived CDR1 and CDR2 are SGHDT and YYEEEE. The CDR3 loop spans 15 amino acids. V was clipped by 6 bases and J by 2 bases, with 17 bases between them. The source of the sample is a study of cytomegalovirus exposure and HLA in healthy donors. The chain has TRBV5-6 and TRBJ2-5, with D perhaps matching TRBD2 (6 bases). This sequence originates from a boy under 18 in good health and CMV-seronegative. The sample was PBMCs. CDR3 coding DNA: TGTGCCAGCACCCCTCCACGGGGGTTACAAGAGACCCAGTACTTC. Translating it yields CASTPPRGLQETQYF.